One and the same sample provided the 5 T cell receptor beta chains below, sequenced in a study of blood T cell repertoires in COVID-19. The protocol was immunoSEQ multiplex PCR, while the TCRdb copy is restricted to in-frame clones and leaves out a portion. This sample has about 24,000 clones; roughly nine tenths occur once, and the top ten carry around 29%. Source material: peripheral blood. These receptors all come from a woman in her seventies with active COVID-19.

This sequence joins TRBV29-1 and TRBJ1-2; 9 bases are shared with TRBD1. V dropped 8 bases and J dropped 5; count of bases not matched to a gene: 6. This CDR3 comprises 12 residues. Germline loops: CDR1 SQVTM, CDR2 ANQGSEA. CDR3 DNA sequence: TGCAGCACTTCGGGGACAGGGTATGGCTACACCTTC. It yields the protein CSTSGTGYGYTF.

The V and J genes are TRBV7-2 and TRBJ2-1; 14 bases map to TRBD2. J gave up 10 bases and V 6 bases, and 5 bases lay outside the gene matches. The V gene's germline CDR1 is SGHTA and CDR2 FQGNSA. CDR3 length: 14 amino acids. The CDR3, as DNA: TGTGCCAGCAGATTTCGGACTAGCGGGGGGGAGCAGTTCTTC. This translates into CASRFRTSGGEQFF.

The chain joins TRBV6-5 to TRBJ1-1; D might be TRBD1 (6 bases). CDR3 size: 11 residues. Trimming cost V 7 bases and J 9 bases, with 12 bases left between them. Germline CDR1 is MNHEY and CDR2 is SVGAGI. The CDR3 DNA follows: TGTGCCAGCAAAACAGGGAGTAAAGCTTTCTTT. Its protein is CASKTGSKAFF.

The chain couples TRBV7-9 to TRBJ1-5, with D unresolved. V was clipped by 7 bases and J by 3 bases, with 10 bases between them. The CDR3 has 13 residues. In germline, CDR1 is SEHNR, CDR2 FQNEAQ (reference sequence). DNA of the CDR3: TGTGCCAGCACTCTAGGTTACAATCAGCCCCAGCATTTT. Amino acid sequence: CASTLGYNQPQHF.

The chain links TRBV9 to TRBJ1-6; D gene unclear. Trimming stripped 4 bases from V and 7 bases from J, with 9 bases between. CDR3 size: 13 residues. Germline V gene lookup returns CDR1 SGDLS and CDR2 YYNGEE. CDR3 nucleotides: TGTGCCAGCAGCACCGTTGGCAATTCACCCCTCCACTTT. Translating gives CASSTVGNSPLHF.